This T cell receptor beta chain is from a study of T cells and Merkel cell carcinoma outcomes. Regarding the study as a whole: In Merkel cell carcinoma, repertoire and T-cell density reportedly predicted outcomes.

Germline CDR1 and CDR2: SEHNR and FQNEAQ (reference sequence). The CDR3 runs 18 residues. V was shortened by 5 bases and J by 3 bases, with 25 bases between the two germline ends. On this clone: Its specificity is not known.

Clones were sequenced by immunoSEQ multiplex PCR, and TCRdb holds only the in-frame ones, with some missing. The sample contains 15,000 to 18,000 clones, over 80% of which appear only once. The rearrangement links TRBV7-9 to TRBJ1-1; weak D call: TRBD1 (5 bases). Sequenced: tumor tissue from Merkel cell carcinoma. The receptor was derived from a human donor with Merkel cell carcinoma. CDR3 loop: CASSLTGRVGLGHTEAFF. In DNA form, the CDR3 reads TGTGCCAGCAGCCTCACCGGCAGGGTAGGTTTAGGGCACACTGAAGCTTTCTTT.